This T cell receptor beta chain was captured in a study of cytomegalovirus exposure and HLA in healthy donors. Whole-study context: The approximately 120 validation repertoires were reported in a later analysis to have been generated on the same platform as the approximately 700 first-cohort repertoires. Broader study findings: It was found in a later analysis that first-cohort TCR clusters tended to co-occur in the 130 or so validation repertoires.

Libraries were prepared by immunoSEQ multiplex PCR; TCRdb keeps only in-frame clonotypes and omits some of them. The sample has 200,000 or so clones; around 87% are singletons. Germline V CDR1 and CDR2: SGHDT, YYEEEE. V gave up 4 bases and J gave up 0 bases; unmatched junction bases: 4. This CDR3 has 16 residues. On this clone itself: The antigen remains unidentified.

V usage is TRBV5-6 and J usage is TRBJ2-2; 9 bases align to TRBD2. Sequenced input: PBMCs. The TCR sequence derives from a young woman in good health and CMV-seropositive. The CDR3 reads CASSRTSDANTGELFF. CDR3 DNA sequence: TGTGCCAGCAGCCGGACTAGCGACGCGAACACCGGGGAGCTGTTTTTT.